The 2 T cell receptor beta chains below all came from one sample that was sequenced in a study of graft-versus-host responses after intestinal transplantation. These receptors have no identified antigens. Method: immunoSEQ multiplex PCR; TCRdb's copy keeps in-frame clones and lacks some. The table lists about 110,000 clones, around 95% of them singletons, with roughly 0.5% in the top ten. Sequencing used unstimulated CD8+ T cells sorted from spleen or lymph node cells, obtained before intestinal transplant. Receptors were obtained from a human donor who received an intestinal transplant.

This clone was seen just once. The chain links TRBV6-1 to TRBJ2-7; TRBD2 aligns across 7 bases. Germline trimming cut 4 bases from V and 7 bases from J; bases unmatched to any gene: 10. Germline-derived CDR1 and CDR2 are MNHNS and SASEGT. The CDR3 consists of 14 residues. DNA of the CDR3: TGTGCCAGCAGTGTGGAGGGGACTATAGTGGAGCAGTACTTC. Encoded protein: CASSVEGTIVEQYF.

This rearrangement joins TRBV27 to TRBJ2-1; D might be TRBD2 (6 bases). The germline gives CDR1 MNHEY, CDR2 SMNVEV (reference sequence). Deletions cut 3 bases from V and 3 bases from J, with 9 bases between. The CDR3 is 14 residues long. CDR3 region: CASSLGLDYNEQFF. CDR3 DNA: TGTGCCAGCAGTTTGGGACTGGACTACAATGAGCAGTTCTTC.